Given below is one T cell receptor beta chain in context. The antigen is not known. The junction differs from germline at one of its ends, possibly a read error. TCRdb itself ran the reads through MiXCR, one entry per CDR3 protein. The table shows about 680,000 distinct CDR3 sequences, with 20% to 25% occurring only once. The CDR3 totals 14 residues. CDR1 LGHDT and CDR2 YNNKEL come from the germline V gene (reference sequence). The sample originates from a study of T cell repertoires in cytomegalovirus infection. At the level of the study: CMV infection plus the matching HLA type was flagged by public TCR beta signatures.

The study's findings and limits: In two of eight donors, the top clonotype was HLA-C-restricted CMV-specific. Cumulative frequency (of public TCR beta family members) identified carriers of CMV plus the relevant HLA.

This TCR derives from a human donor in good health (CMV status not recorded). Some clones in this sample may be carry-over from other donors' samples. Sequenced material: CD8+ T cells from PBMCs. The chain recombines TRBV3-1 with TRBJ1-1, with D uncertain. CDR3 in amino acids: CVSSQGWGNTEAFF. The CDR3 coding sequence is TGTGTCAGCAGCCAAGGCTGGGGTAACACTGAAGCTTTCTTT.